The 20 T cell receptor beta chains listed next were all sequenced from one sample in a study of Tregs in tolerant kidney transplant recipients. Here immunoSEQ multiplex PCR was the method, and the copy in TCRdb shows in-frame clones only, minus some. The listing contains 45,000 to 55,000 clones. The material sequenced was CD4+ T cells from blood, taken before the transplant. The receptors were sampled from a human donor who received a combined kidney and bone marrow transplant.

As to this clone: The missing CDR3 end, 3 residues past where the read stops, is filled in from the germline J gene. The chain is built from TRBV5-1 and TRBJ2-7; weak D call: TRBD2 (5 bases). CDR3 length equals 14 residues. V lost 4 bases, J lost 2 bases, and 13 bases lay in between. Germline V gene data show CDR1 as SGHRS and CDR2 as YFSETQ. The CDR3 sequence: CASSPLERAYEQYF. The part of the CDR3 DNA that was read is TGCGCCAGCAGCCCCCTCGAGAGGGCCTACGAG.

Regarding this clone: The read is 3 residues too short to cover the CDR3 end, so that end is filled in from the germline J gene. V is TRBV20-1 and J is TRBJ2-1; D is unclear. The length of the CDR3 is 15 residues. CDR1 and CDR2 (germline): DFQATT, SNEGSKA (reference sequence). V lost 7 bases, J lost 3 bases, and 19 bases lay in between. Partial CDR3 DNA: TGCAGTGTAACCACCCCCGCCCGGTACTACAATGAG. Protein: CSVTTPARYYNE. From start to end, the CDR3 is CSVTTPARYYNEQFF.

For this clone: The CDR3 end lies 3 residues beyond the end of the read and is filled in from the germline J gene. The chain couples TRBV6-2 or TRBV6-3 to TRBJ2-2; perhaps TRBD1 as D (6 bases). Between the trimmed V and J ends, which lost 7 bases and 1 base, there was a span of 13 bases. This CDR3 contains 15 residues. Germline CDR1 and CDR2: MNHEY and SVGEGT. The CDR3 bases that were read are TGTGCCAGCACCCCGACAGGAGTGAACACCGGGGAG. This translates into CASTPTGVNTGE. The entire CDR3 is CASTPTGVNTGELFF.

CDR3 DNA (partial): TGTGCCAGCAATTGGGAGGGGGAGACC. This gives the protein CASNWEGET. The complete CDR3 sequence is CASNWEGETQYF. V gene TRBV2 combines with J gene TRBJ2-5; 7 bases are shared with TRBD2. Coverage ceases 3 residues before the CDR3 finishes, and the germline J gene fills in the end. The germline gives CDR1 SNHLY, CDR2 FYNNEI. With V trimmed by 7 bases and J by 5 bases, 4 bases remained unmatched. The CDR3 runs to 12 residues.

As to this clone: The read ends 3 residues shy of where the CDR3 ends; the end is completed using the germline J gene. This chain uses TRBV20-1 with TRBJ1-1, with 10 bases identical to TRBD1. Trimming at V came to 6 bases and at J to 1 base, leaving 5 bases not matched to a gene. CDR3 size: 14 residues. In germline, CDR1 is DFQATT, CDR2 SNEGSKA (reference sequence). This CDR3 reads CSAPGTGANTEAFF. CDR3 DNA (partial): TGCAGTGCCCCAGGGACAGGGGCGAACACTGAA.

Points on this clone: Read sequence stops 3 residues before the CDR3 end, and the germline J gene provides the missing end. The chain couples TRBV11-1 to TRBJ2-1, with 10 bases lining up with TRBD2. After removal of 5 bases from V and 4 bases from J, the junction contained 5 bases not matched to a gene. The length of the CDR3 is 15 residues. From germline, CDR1 is SGHAT and CDR2 FQDESV (reference sequence). Incomplete CDR3 DNA: TGTGCCAGCAGCGCACTAGCGGGACGGTACAATGAG. Residues: CASSALAGRYNE. The full-length CDR3 reads as CASSALAGRYNEQFF.

Note on this clone: The CDR3 end falls 3 residues outside the read, so it is completed with the germline J gene. The chain has TRBV19 and TRBJ2-3; weak D call: TRBD2 (6 bases). CDR1 and CDR2 from the germline V gene are LNHDA and SQIVND (reference sequence). CDR3 length: 17 amino acids. V was trimmed by 1 base and J by 4 bases, leaving 18 bases between them. This chain's CDR3 is CASSIGLQEGWADTQYF. CDR3 DNA, as far as it was read: TGTGCCAGTAGTATAGGCCTCCAGGAGGGGTGGGCAGATACG.

As regards this clone: The CDR3 goes on 3 residues after the read ends, and that part is filled in from the germline J gene. The chain joins TRBV18 to TRBJ1-2; 8 nucleotides match TRBD1. From germline, CDR1 is KGHSH and CDR2 LQKENI. V shed 2 bases, J shed 4 bases, and the junction held 9 bases outside the gene matches. The CDR3 is 16 amino acids. The CDR3: CASSPGTGDISYGYTF. The part of the CDR3 DNA that was read is TGTGCCAGCTCACCAGGGACAGGCGATATAAGCTATGGC.

A remark on this clone: The read falls 3 residues short of the CDR3 end, and the missing part is taken from the germline J gene. The gene calls are TRBV18 and TRBJ2-3, with 7 bases fitting TRBD1. CDR3 size: 18 residues. Germline V lookup: CDR1 KGHSH, CDR2 LQKENI. V dropped 2 bases and J dropped 2; count of bases not matched to a gene: 13. Incomplete CDR3 DNA: TGTGCCAGCTCACCAACAAAGGTAACAGGGGCCTTCACAGATACG. Protein: CASSPTKVTGAFTDT. The whole CDR3 is CASSPTKVTGAFTDTQYF. Supplemented by reference TRBV18 and TRBJ2-3, the full variable domain reads NAGVMQNPRHLVRRRGQEARLRCSPMKGHSHVYWYRQLPEEGLKFMVYLQKENIIDESGMPKERFSAEFPKEGPSILRIQQVVRGDSAAYFCASSPTKVTGAFTDTQYFGPGTRLTVL.

Comments on this clone: The read gets to within 3 residues of the CDR3 end, and the germline J gene fills in the rest. The V gene is TRBV6-1, the J gene TRBJ2-2; TRBD2 is a possible D gene (5 bases). Per the germline V gene, CDR1 is MNHNS and CDR2 is SASEGT. This CDR3 comprises 15 residues. Trimming took off 3 bases at V and 6 bases at J, with 14 bases between the two ends. The CDR3 loop reads CASSETGVQPGELFF. The CDR3 bases that were read are TGTGCCAGCAGTGAGACCGGGGTTCAGCCCGGGGAG.

The DNA read from the CDR3 is TGTGCCAGCAGCTTAGGGCCACTAGCGGGAGAGACC. Its protein product is CASSLGPLAGET. The CDR3, in full, reads CASSLGPLAGETQYF. The rearrangement joins TRBV11-3 to TRBJ2-5; 9 bases agree with TRBD2. The read ends 3 residues before the CDR3 terminus; that terminus is restored from the germline J gene. Trimming at V came to 1 base and at J to 4 bases, leaving 4 bases not matched to a gene. In germline, CDR1 is SGHNT, CDR2 YENEEA. This CDR3 is 15 amino acids long.

CDR3 protein: CASSRGELSNEQFF. CDR3 DNA (partial): TGTGCCAGCTCACGGGGGGAGTTAAGCAATGAG. The rearrangement joins TRBV18 to TRBJ2-1; D possibly corresponds to TRBD2 (6 bases). The DNA ends 3 residues before the CDR3 does, and the rest of the CDR3 is filled in from the germline J gene. Germline CDR1 and CDR2: KGHSH and LQKENI. Trimming stripped 4 bases from V and 6 bases from J, with 13 bases between. This CDR3 has 14 amino acids. The entire variable domain, with the rest obtained from reference TRBV18 and TRBJ2-1, is as follows: NAGVMQNPRHLVRRRGQEARLRCSPMKGHSHVYWYRQLPEEGLKFMVYLQKENIIDESGMPKERFSAEFPKEGPSILRIQQVVRGDSAAYFCASSRGELSNEQFFGPGTRLTVL.

Regarding this clone: The read is 3 residues too short to cover the CDR3 end, so that end is filled in from the germline J gene. The chain carries TRBV30 and TRBJ2-1; TRBD2 matches 12 bases. V lost 2 bases to trimming and J lost 0 bases; unmatched junction nucleotides: 8. Germline CDR1 is GTSNPN and CDR2 is SVGIG (reference sequence). CDR3 length equals 18 residues. The CDR3 protein is CAWSTSTSGSHSYNEQFF. Partial CDR3 DNA: TGTGCCTGGAGTACCTCGACTAGCGGGAGCCACTCCTACAATGAG.

A note on this clone: The CDR3 end lies 3 residues beyond the end of the read and is filled in from the germline J gene. V usage is TRBV7-9 and J usage is TRBJ1-1; weak D call: TRBD1 (5 bases). Trimming shortened V by 1 base and J by 3 bases, and 9 bases separated the two germline ends. The germline CDR1 and CDR2 sequences are SEHNR and FQNEAQ (reference sequence). The CDR3 is 14 residues long. The CDR3 is CASSLDSGDTEAFF. The sequenced CDR3 bases are TGTGCCAGCAGCTTAGACTCGGGGGACACTGAA.

On this clone itself: The DNA ends 3 residues before the CDR3 does, and the rest of the CDR3 is filled in from the germline J gene. The chain has TRBV30 and TRBJ1-5, with 8 bases lining up with TRBD1. Germline CDR1 reads GTSNPN; CDR2 reads SVGIG (reference sequence). Germline trimming cut 4 bases from V and 6 bases from J; bases unmatched to any gene: 11. CDR3 length: 15 residues. CDR3 protein: CAWTQGAQSGQPQHF. The part of the CDR3 DNA that was read is TGTGCCTGGACGCAGGGGGCGCAGTCCGGTCAGCCC.

About this clone: The read stops 3 residues short of the end of the CDR3; the missing end is completed from the germline J gene. This chain links TRBV20-1 with TRBJ2-7; 10 bases line up with TRBD2. Losses at the gene ends were 1 base for V and 3 bases for J; bases not matched to a gene: 6. The germline V gene encodes CDR1 DFQATT and CDR2 SNEGSKA (reference sequence). The CDR3 runs 15 residues. Here the CDR3 reads CSARVALAGVYEQYF. The sequenced part of the CDR3 DNA is TGCAGTGCTAGAGTTGCCCTAGCGGGAGTCTACGAG.

Concerning this clone: The sequenced fragment ends 3 residues before the CDR3 boundary, so the rest is inferred from the germline J gene. The chain has TRBV18 and TRBJ1-1; 9 bases map to TRBD1. This CDR3 contains 15 residues. The trim removed 5 bases at V and 2 bases at J, leaving 6 bases unmatched. Germline V gene sequence: CDR1 KGHSH, CDR2 LQKENI. CDR3: CASSFGTGINTEAFF. CDR3 bases read: TGTGCCAGCTCATTCGGGACAGGGATCAACACTGAA.

CDR3 DNA (partial): TGTGCCAGCTCACCCTATCAAGGGGCAGATGGCGGGGAG. As protein: CASSPYQGADGGE. The whole CDR3 reads CASSPYQGADGGELFF. The V gene is TRBV18, the J gene TRBJ2-2; D might be TRBD1 (5 bases). The CDR3 end lies 3 residues beyond the end of the read and is filled in from the germline J gene. Trimming left V 3 bases short and J 7 bases short, with 18 bases between. Germline V lookup: CDR1 KGHSH, CDR2 LQKENI. CDR3 length: 16 residues. The full variable domain, completed using reference TRBV18 and TRBJ2-2, is NAGVMQNPRHLVRRRGQEARLRCSPMKGHSHVYWYRQLPEEGLKFMVYLQKENIIDESGMPKERFSAEFPKEGPSILRIQQVVRGDSAAYFCASSPYQGADGGELFFGEGSRLTVL.

On this clone: The read gets to within 3 residues of the CDR3 end, and the germline J gene fills in the rest. Other DNA sequences in this specimen translate into the identical CDR3. The V gene is TRBV30, the J gene TRBJ2-7, with 7 bases matching TRBD1. The CDR3 runs to 12 residues. Germline V gives CDR1 GTSNPN, CDR2 SVGIG (reference sequence). The V segment lost 0 bases and the J segment 4 bases; nucleotides outside the gene matches: 0. Incomplete CDR3 DNA: TGTGCCTGGAGTGTACAGGGGTACGAG. Translation gives CAWSVQGYE. The full CDR3 reads CAWSVQGYEQYF. Full variable domain (remainder filled in from reference TRBV30 and TRBJ2-7): SQTIHQWPATLVQPVGSPLSLECTVEGTSNPNLYWYRQAAGRGLQLLFYSVGIGQISSEVPQNLSASRPQDRQFILSSKKLLLSDSGFYLCAWSVQGYEQYFGPGTRLTVT.

As regards this clone: The read falls 3 residues short of the CDR3 end, and the missing part is taken from the germline J gene. The chain uses TRBV7-8 and TRBJ2-3; D gene unclear. V was shortened by 5 bases and J by 0 bases, with 15 bases between the two germline ends. The CDR3 is 16 residues long. Per the germline V gene, CDR1 is SGHVS and CDR2 is FQNEAQ. CDR3: CASSLTVVGSTDTQYF. CDR3 DNA, as far as it was read: TGTGCCAGCAGCCTTACGGTTGTAGGGAGCACAGATACG.